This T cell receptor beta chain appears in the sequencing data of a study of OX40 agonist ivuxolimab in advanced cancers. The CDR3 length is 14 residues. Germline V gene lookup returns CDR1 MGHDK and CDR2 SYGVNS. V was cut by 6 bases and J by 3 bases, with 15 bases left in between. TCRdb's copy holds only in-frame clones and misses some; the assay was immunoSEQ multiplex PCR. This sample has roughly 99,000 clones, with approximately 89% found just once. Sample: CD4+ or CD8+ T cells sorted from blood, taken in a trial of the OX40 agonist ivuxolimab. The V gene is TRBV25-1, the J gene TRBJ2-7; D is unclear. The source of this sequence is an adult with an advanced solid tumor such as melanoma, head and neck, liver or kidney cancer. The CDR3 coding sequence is TGTGCCAGCAGCGAGGCAGAGTGGGTCTACGAGCAGTACTTC. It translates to CASSEAEWVYEQYF.